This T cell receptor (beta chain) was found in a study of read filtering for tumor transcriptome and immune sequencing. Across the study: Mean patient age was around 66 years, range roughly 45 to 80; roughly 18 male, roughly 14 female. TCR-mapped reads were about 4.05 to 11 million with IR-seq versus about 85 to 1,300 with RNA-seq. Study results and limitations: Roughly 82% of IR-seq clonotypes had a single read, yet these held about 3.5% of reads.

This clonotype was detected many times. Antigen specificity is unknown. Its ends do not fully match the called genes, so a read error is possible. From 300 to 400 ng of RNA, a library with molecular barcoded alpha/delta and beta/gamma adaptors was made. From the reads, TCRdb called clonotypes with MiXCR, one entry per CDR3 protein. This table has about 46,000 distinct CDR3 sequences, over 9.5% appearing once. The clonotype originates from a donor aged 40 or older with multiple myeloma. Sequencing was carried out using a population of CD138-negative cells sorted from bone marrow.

Here the CDR3 reads CSGLRSGTIIF. The CDR3 nucleotides are TGCAGCGGCCTGCGTTCTGGGACGATAATTTTC. This sequence joins TRBV29-1 and TRBJ1-2, with D maybe TRBD1 (5 bases). The CDR3 length is 11 residues. Per the germline V gene, CDR1 is SQVTM and CDR2 is ANQGSEA.